This T cell receptor beta chain was sequenced during a study of OX40 agonist ivuxolimab in advanced cancers. The overall study: Hepatocellular carcinoma, melanoma, renal cell or head and neck cancer affected the dose-escalation patients.

Libraries were prepared by immunoSEQ multiplex PCR; TCRdb keeps only in-frame clonotypes and omits some of them. The sample includes 70,000 to 85,000 clones, around 80% of them seen just once. Losses at the gene ends were 8 bases for V and 4 bases for J; bases not matched to a gene: 1. CDR3 length: 12 amino acids. Germline V CDR1 and CDR2: WSHSY, SAAADI. The clonotype comes from an adult with an advanced solid tumor such as melanoma, head and neck, liver or kidney cancer. The starting material was CD4+ or CD8+ T cells sorted from blood, obtained in a trial of the OX40 agonist ivuxolimab. The chain combines TRBV10-2 with TRBJ2-7; TRBD1 aligns across 11 bases. As DNA, the CDR3 is TGCGCCAGCGGGACAGGGGGGTACGAGCAGTACTTC. It codes for CASGTGGYEQYF.